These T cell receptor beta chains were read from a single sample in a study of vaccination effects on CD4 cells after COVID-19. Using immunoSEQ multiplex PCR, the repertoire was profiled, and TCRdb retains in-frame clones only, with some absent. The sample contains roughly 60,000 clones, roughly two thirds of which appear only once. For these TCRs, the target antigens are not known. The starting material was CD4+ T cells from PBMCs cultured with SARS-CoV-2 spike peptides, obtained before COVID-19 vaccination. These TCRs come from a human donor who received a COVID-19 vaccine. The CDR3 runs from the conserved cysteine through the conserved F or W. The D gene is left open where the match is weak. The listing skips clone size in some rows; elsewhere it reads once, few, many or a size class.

CDR3 DNA: TGTGCCAGCAGCCCCGTCAGCTCTGGGGCCAACGTCCTGACTTTC
CDR3 protein: CASSPVSSGANVLTF
V gene: TRBV5-5
D gene: NA
J gene: TRBJ2-6
clone size: NA

CDR3 DNA: TGCGCCAGCAGCCAAGATCGCAGGGAAAAACTGTTTTTT
CDR3 protein: CASSQDRREKLFF
V gene: TRBV4-3
D gene: NA
J gene: TRBJ1-4
clone size: NA

CDR3 DNA: TGTGCCAGCAGCTACCGAGGGACACAAATTAACTATGGCTACACCTTC
CDR3 protein: CASSYRGTQINYGYTF
V gene: TRBV7-8
D gene: NA
J gene: TRBJ1-2
clone size: NA

CDR3 DNA: TGTGCCAGCAGCTTGGTAGGGTTCACAGATACGCAGTATTTT
CDR3 protein: CASSLVGFTDTQYF
V gene: TRBV5-4
D gene: NA
J gene: TRBJ2-3
clone size: NA

CDR3 DNA: TGTGCCAGCAGTCGGGGCGTTAACAATGAGCAGTTCTTC
CDR3 protein: CASSRGVNNEQFF
V gene: TRBV3-1/TRBV3-2
D gene: NA
J gene: TRBJ2-1
clone size: NA

CDR3 DNA: TGCGCCAGCAGTCAAAGGACATCACCCCTCCACTTT
CDR3 protein: CASSQRTSPLHF
V gene: TRBV23-1
D gene: NA
J gene: TRBJ1-6
clone size: NA

CDR3 DNA: TGTGCCAGCAGGCAGGGTTTGGGTGAAGCTTTCTTT
CDR3 protein: CASRQGLGEAFF
V gene: TRBV3-1/TRBV3-2
D gene: NA
J gene: TRBJ1-1
clone size: NA

CDR3 DNA: TGTGCCTGGAGTGTACGTCAGGGGGCGGAAAAACTGTTTTTT
CDR3 protein: CAWSVRQGAEKLFF
V gene: TRBV30
D gene: TRBD1
J gene: TRBJ1-4
clone size: few

CDR3 DNA: TGTGCCAGCAGTTTCCTGGATAAAGCTAACTATGGCTACACCTTC
CDR3 protein: CASSFLDKANYGYTF
V gene: TRBV28
D gene: NA
J gene: TRBJ1-2
clone size: NA

CDR3 DNA: TGTGCCTGGAATTTAGGGCGGGGAGGAAATACGCAGTATTTT
CDR3 protein: CAWNLGRGGNTQYF
V gene: TRBV30
D gene: NA
J gene: TRBJ2-3
clone size: once

CDR3 DNA: TGCGCCAGCAGCCCGGGACAGCTAGGAAACACCATATATTTT
CDR3 protein: CASSPGQLGNTIYF
V gene: TRBV5-1
D gene: TRBD1
J gene: TRBJ1-3
clone size: NA

CDR3 DNA: TGTGCCAGCAGCTTGGTTCCAGATGGAAACACCATATATTTT
CDR3 protein: CASSLVPDGNTIYF
V gene: TRBV5-4
D gene: NA
J gene: TRBJ1-3
clone size: NA

CDR3 DNA: TGTGCCAGCTCGCCCCAACAGGGAGGCTCCGACGAGCAGTACTTC
CDR3 protein: CASSPQQGGSDEQYF
V gene: TRBV18
D gene: NA
J gene: TRBJ2-7
clone size: NA

CDR3 DNA: TGTGCCAGCAGGACAGGGGGCCGGAATGAGCAGTTCTTC
CDR3 protein: CASRTGGRNEQFF
V gene: TRBV25-1
D gene: TRBD1
J gene: TRBJ2-1
clone size: NA

CDR3 DNA: TGTGCCAGCTCACGGGGGACAGGTTCTGGCTATTTT
CDR3 protein: CASSRGTGSGYF
V gene: TRBV18
D gene: TRBD1
J gene: TRBJ2-3
clone size: NA

CDR3 DNA: TGCAGTGCTTACACAGGGAATGAGCAGTTCTTC
CDR3 protein: CSAYTGNEQFF
V gene: TRBV20-1
D gene: NA
J gene: TRBJ2-1
clone size: NA

CDR3 DNA: TGTGCCAGCAGCAGGGGGGGGAGCACCATATATTTT
CDR3 protein: CASSRGGSTIYF
V gene: TRBV9
D gene: NA
J gene: TRBJ1-3
clone size: NA

CDR3 DNA: TGTGCCAGCTGGGGGACATATCGAGGCCGCACAGATACGCAGTATTTT
CDR3 protein: CASWGTYRGRTDTQYF
V gene: TRBV27
D gene: NA
J gene: TRBJ2-3
clone size: NA

CDR3 DNA: TGTGCCAGCAGCCAGAACACTGAAGCTTTCTTT
CDR3 protein: CASSQNTEAFF
V gene: TRBV28
D gene: NA
J gene: TRBJ1-1
clone size: NA

CDR3 DNA: TGTGCCAGCAGGCGGGGGGCCGGGGAGCTGTTTTTT
CDR3 protein: CASRRGAGELFF
V gene: TRBV3-1/TRBV3-2
D gene: TRBD2
J gene: TRBJ2-2
clone size: NA

CDR3 DNA: TGCGCCAGCAGCCCGGGGGCAGTGCCCACCCAGGGCTACACCTTC
CDR3 protein: CASSPGAVPTQGYTF
V gene: TRBV5-1
D gene: NA
J gene: TRBJ1-2
clone size: NA

CDR3 DNA: TGTGCCAGCAGTTACTTGGGGACAGCCAAAGAGACCCAGTACTTC
CDR3 protein: CASSYLGTAKETQYF
V gene: TRBV6-2/TRBV6-3
D gene: TRBD1
J gene: TRBJ2-5
clone size: once

CDR3 DNA: TGCGCCAGCAGCCTTGGGATTGGACAGGGGCAGTCCAAAAACATTCAGTACTTC
CDR3 protein: CASSLGIGQGQSKNIQYF
V gene: TRBV4-1
D gene: TRBD1
J gene: TRBJ2-4
clone size: NA

CDR3 DNA: TGTGCCAGCAGCTTCAGGGTTAATTCACCCCTCCACTTT
CDR3 protein: CASSFRVNSPLHF
V gene: TRBV5-4
D gene: NA
J gene: TRBJ1-6
clone size: NA

CDR3 DNA: TGTGCCAGCAGTCCGACAGGGGGGAACTATGGCTACACCTTC
CDR3 protein: CASSPTGGNYGYTF
V gene: TRBV6-5
D gene: TRBD1
J gene: TRBJ1-2
clone size: NA

CDR3 DNA: TGTGCCTGGAAACCCGGGACGCTAACAGATACGCAGTATTTT
CDR3 protein: CAWKPGTLTDTQYF
V gene: TRBV30
D gene: NA
J gene: TRBJ2-3
clone size: NA

CDR3 DNA: TGTGCCAGCAGTTCCCACCTGGTTCACTACGAGCAGTACTTC
CDR3 protein: CASSSHLVHYEQYF
V gene: TRBV6-5
D gene: NA
J gene: TRBJ2-7
clone size: few

CDR3 DNA: TGTGCCAGCAGTTCCTTAGCGGGAGTCGGTGAGCAGTTCTTC
CDR3 protein: CASSSLAGVGEQFF
V gene: TRBV6-1
D gene: TRBD2
J gene: TRBJ2-1
clone size: once

CDR3 DNA: TGCAGCGTTGGACAGGGACAGGGCACCTACGAGCAGTACTTC
CDR3 protein: CSVGQGQGTYEQYF
V gene: TRBV29-1
D gene: TRBD1
J gene: TRBJ2-7
clone size: once